These 2 T cell receptor beta chains originate from one sample sequenced in a study of shared clonotypes between healthy human individuals. CD45RO-negative cells were positively selected for CCR7, leaving out terminally differentiated effector memory CD45RA+ cells. Libraries were prepared by immunoSEQ multiplex PCR; TCRdb keeps only in-frame clonotypes and omits some of them. The sample lists some 2.1 million clones; just under 95% were seen once. The specimen sequenced was naive CD8+ T cells from PBMCs. Source of these receptors: a man aged 18 to 29 in good health. Some clones in this sample may be carry-over from other donors' samples.

The chain recombines TRBV27 with TRBJ1-1, with TRBD1 as a possible D gene (6 bases). Per the germline V gene, CDR1 is MNHEY and CDR2 is SMNVEV (reference sequence). CDR3 size: 16 residues. Trimming cost V 5 bases and J 1 base, with 17 bases left between them. DNA of the CDR3: TGTGCCAGCAGTCTTAAGGCGGGACACCCGAACACTGAAGCTTTCTTT. Its protein is CASSLKAGHPNTEAFF.

The rearrangement joins TRBV7-8 to TRBJ1-1; 8 bases fit TRBD1. This CDR3 contains 12 residues. Germline lookup yields CDR1 SGHVS and CDR2 FQNEAQ. V was clipped by 8 bases and J by 6 bases; unmatched bases: 5. Written as DNA, the CDR3 is TGTGCCAGCGGTAGGGACAGGTCTGAAGCTTTCTTT. It encodes CASGRDRSEAFF.